The next 5 T cell receptor beta chains were all read from a single sample in a study of beta chain features in type 1 diabetes. Sequencing targeted expressed TCRB transcripts, as all isolated RNA had been reverse transcribed. Only in-frame clones appear in the TCRdb table, and some are missing; sequencing was by immunoSEQ multiplex PCR. The repertoire holds about 330,000 clones, around 10% seen once, with roughly 0.016% in the top ten. The sample comprised naive CD4+ T cells from blood. These receptors were taken from a woman aged 25-40 years in good health.

The J gene is TRBJ2-5, the V gene TRBV25-1; D is unresolved. Germline CDR1 and CDR2: MGHDK and SYGVNS. Trimming took off 3 bases at V and 3 bases at J, with 11 bases between the two ends. This CDR3 comprises 14 residues. The CDR3 sequence: CASSDRGPKETQYF. CDR3 sequence (DNA): TGTGCCAGCAGTGATCGCGGCCCGAAAGAGACCCAGTACTTC.

The chain joins TRBV28 to TRBJ2-1, with TRBD2 identical over 9 bases. Unmatched junction bases numbered 7, after V lost 1 base and J lost 6 bases. This CDR3 region has 16 residues. The germline V gene encodes CDR1 MDHEN and CDR2 SYDVKM. The CDR3 protein is CASSLSGTSLANEQFF. The DNA for the CDR3 is TGTGCCAGCAGTTTATCGGGGACTAGCTTAGCCAATGAGCAGTTCTTC.

This clone showed up just a few times. The V and J genes are TRBV5-4 and TRBJ2-1, with TRBD2 identical over 13 bases. With 3 bases clipped from V and 9 bases from J, the junction kept 6 bases outside the gene matches. Looked up from germline, CDR1 is SGHNT and CDR2 is YYREEE (reference sequence). There are 15 residues in the CDR3. The DNA of the CDR3 is TGTGCCAGCAGCTCGAGGACTAGCGGGAGTGGTGAGCAGTTCTTC. It codes for CASSSRTSGSGEQFF.

The chain recombines TRBV29-1 with TRBJ2-7; 9 nucleotides agree with TRBD1. The V gene end was trimmed by 7 bases and the J gene end by 3 bases; junction bases not matched to a gene: 7. The germline V gene encodes CDR1 SQVTM and CDR2 ANQGSEA. The CDR3 loop spans 13 amino acids. The CDR3 DNA is TGCAGCGCCGGGACAGGGAGAGGCTACGAGCAGTACTTC. Its translation is CSAGTGRGYEQYF.

This chain connects TRBV7-3 to TRBJ2-3; D uncertain. The germline V gene encodes CDR1 SGHTA and CDR2 FQGTGA. The CDR3 runs 14 residues. V was shortened by 5 bases and J by 0 bases, with 9 bases between the two germline ends. As DNA, the CDR3 is TGTGCCAGCAGCCGAACACGTAGCACAGATACGCAGTATTTT. It codes for CASSRTRSTDTQYF.